This entry is about one T cell receptor beta chain. The V and J ends lost 4 bases and 1 base, in that order; junction bases with no gene match: 5. CDR1 is SGHNT and CDR2 is YYREEE in the germline V gene (reference sequence). The CDR3 totals 16 residues. The sample originates from a study of blood T cell repertoires in COVID-19. Per the original data handling: Amplification from reference gene primers served as the basis for estimated nucleated cell counts. The assay was immunoSEQ multiplex PCR, and TCRdb's table has in-frame clones only and misses some. V, J and clone size were drawn from that table, and D and trimming were deduced from the DNA. Here the sample spans some 57,000 clones, around 88% being singletons.

The receptor was derived from a woman aged 80 or older with acute or convalescent COVID-19. Sequencing was done on a sample of peripheral blood. The rearrangement joins TRBV5-4 to TRBJ2-4; 10 bases agree with TRBD1. The CDR3 nucleotides read TGTGCCAGCAGCGTGGGACAGGGGATCGCCAAAAACATTCAGTACTTC. This gives the protein CASSVGQGIAKNIQYF.